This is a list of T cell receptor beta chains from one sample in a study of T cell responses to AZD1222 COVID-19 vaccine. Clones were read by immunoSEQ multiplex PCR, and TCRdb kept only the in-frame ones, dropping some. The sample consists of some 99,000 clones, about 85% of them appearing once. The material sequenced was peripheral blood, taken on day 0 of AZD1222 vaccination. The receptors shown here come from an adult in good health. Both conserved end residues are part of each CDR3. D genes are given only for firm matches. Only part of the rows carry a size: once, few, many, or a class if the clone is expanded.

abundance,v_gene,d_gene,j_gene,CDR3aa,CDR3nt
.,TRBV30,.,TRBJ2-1,CAWSGGSGQMNEQFF,TGTGCCTGGAGTGGAGGGAGTGGGCAAATGAATGAGCAGTTCTTC
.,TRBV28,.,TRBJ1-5,CASRVRLDRNQPQHF,TGTGCCAGCAGGGTGAGACTAGATCGCAATCAGCCCCAGCATTTT
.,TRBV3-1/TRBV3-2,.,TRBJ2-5,CASRDRDIETQYF,TGTGCCAGCAGGGACCGGGACATTGAGACCCAGTACTTC
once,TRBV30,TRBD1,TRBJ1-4,CAWSVVTGEKATNEKLFF,TGTGCCTGGAGTGTTGTGACAGGGGAGAAGGCAACTAATGAAAAACTGTTTTTT
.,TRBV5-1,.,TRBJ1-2,CASSLEGRGYGVNYGYTF,TGCGCCAGCAGCTTGGAGGGCAGGGGCTACGGCGTTAACTATGGCTACACCTTC
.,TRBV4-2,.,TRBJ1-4,CASSQFSDATNEKLFF,TGTGCCAGCAGCCAATTTTCCGATGCAACTAATGAAAAACTGTTTTTT
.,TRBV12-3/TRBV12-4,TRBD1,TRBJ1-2,CASRPGGHGYTF,TGTGCCAGCAGGCCAGGGGGCCATGGCTACACCTTC
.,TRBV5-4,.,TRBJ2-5,CASSLGGALWETQYF,TGTGCCAGCAGCTTGGGGGGGGCCCTCTGGGAGACCCAGTACTTC
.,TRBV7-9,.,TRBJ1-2,CASSLFQRDGYTF,TGTGCCAGCAGCTTATTCCAAAGAGATGGCTACACCTTC
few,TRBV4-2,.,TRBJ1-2,CASSQDSGRVRGYGYTF,TGTGCCAGCAGCCAAGACTCGGGCAGGGTTAGGGGCTATGGCTACACCTTC
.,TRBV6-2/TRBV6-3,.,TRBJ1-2,CASSRDGANYGYTF,TGTGCCAGCAGCCGAGACGGAGCTAACTATGGCTACACCTTC
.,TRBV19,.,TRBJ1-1,CASSIPGTSTEAFF,TGTGCCAGTAGTATCCCCGGCACATCGACTGAAGCTTTCTTT
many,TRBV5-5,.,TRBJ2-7,CASSFILGDEQYF,TGTGCCAGCAGCTTTATCCTCGGGGACGAGCAGTACTTC
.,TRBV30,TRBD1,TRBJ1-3,CAWEGRGHSGNTIYF,TGTGCCTGGGAGGGAAGGGGGCACTCTGGAAACACCATATATTTT
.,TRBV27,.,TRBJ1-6,CASSPRGSNSPLHF,TGTGCCAGCAGTCCCCGGGGATCCAATTCACCCCTCCACTTT
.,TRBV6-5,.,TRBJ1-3,CASIRDNSGNTIYF,TGTGCCAGCATTCGGGACAACTCTGGAAACACCATATATTTT
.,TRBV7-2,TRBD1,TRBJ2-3,CASSLYGGQVTDTQYF,TGTGCCAGCAGCTTATACGGGGGACAGGTCACAGATACGCAGTATTTT
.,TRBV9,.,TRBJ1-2,CASSVALIGTEGYGYTF,TGTGCCAGCAGCGTAGCCTTGATCGGGACGGAGGGGTATGGCTACACCTTC
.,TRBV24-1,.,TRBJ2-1,CATSVGFQTNNEQFF,TGTGCCACCAGTGTTGGTTTTCAGACTAACAATGAGCAGTTCTTC
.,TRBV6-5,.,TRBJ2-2,CASSYSVGTGELFF,TGTGCCAGCAGTTACTCGGTGGGAACCGGGGAGCTGTTTTTT
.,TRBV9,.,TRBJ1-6,CASSVGGNSPLHF,TGTGCCAGCAGCGTAGGGGGAAATTCACCCCTCCACTTT
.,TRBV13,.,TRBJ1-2,CASSLGYGYTF,TGTGCCAGCAGCTTAGGGTATGGCTACACCTTC
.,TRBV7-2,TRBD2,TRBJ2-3,CASSLDAGGGTDTQYF,TGTGCCAGCAGCTTAGATGCGGGGGGAGGAACAGATACGCAGTATTTT
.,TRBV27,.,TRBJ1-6,CASSLARGAYNSPLHF,TGTGCCAGCAGTTTAGCCCGGGGCGCCTATAATTCACCCCTCCACTTT
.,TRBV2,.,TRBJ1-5,CASSRENLRGQPQHF,TGTGCCAGCAGTCGGGAAAACCTCCGCGGTCAGCCCCAGCATTTT
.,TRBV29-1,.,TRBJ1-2,CSAEAPQNYGYTF,TGCAGCGCCGAGGCTCCTCAAAACTATGGCTACACCTTC
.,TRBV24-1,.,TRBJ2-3,CATSDRNGDRTDTQYF,TGTGCCACCAGTGACCGAAACGGGGACCGCACAGATACGCAGTATTTT
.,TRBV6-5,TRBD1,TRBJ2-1,CASSSLGQGGYNEQFF,TGTGCCAGCAGTTCCCTAGGACAGGGAGGCTACAATGAGCAGTTCTTC
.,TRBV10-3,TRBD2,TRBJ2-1,CAIREPSGGSSYNEQFF,TGTGCCATCAGGGAACCTAGCGGGGGCAGCTCCTACAATGAGCAGTTCTTC
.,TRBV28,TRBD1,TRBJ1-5,CASNGQAGNQPQHF,TGTGCCAGCAATGGACAGGCGGGCAATCAGCCCCAGCATTTT
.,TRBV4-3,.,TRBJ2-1,CASSQASSYNEQFF,TGCGCCAGCAGCCAGGCCAGCTCCTACAATGAGCAGTTCTTC
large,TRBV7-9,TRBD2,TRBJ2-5,CASSSRQTSVSETQYF,TGTGCCAGCAGCTCTAGGCAGACTAGCGTTTCAGAGACCCAGTACTTC
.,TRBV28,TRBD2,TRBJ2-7,CASSLGGDDLVRQYF,TGTGCCAGCAGTTTGGGGGGGGATGACCTTGTGCGGCAGTACTTC
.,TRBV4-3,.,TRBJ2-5,CASSHDVREQETQYF,TGCGCCAGCAGCCACGATGTCCGGGAGCAAGAGACCCAGTACTTC
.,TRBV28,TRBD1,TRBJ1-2,CASTRPVGGYLDGYTF,TGTGCCAGCACCCGGCCGGTAGGGGGCTATTTGGATGGCTACACCTTC
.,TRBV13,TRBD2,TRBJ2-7,CASSLRGSAYEQYF,TGTGCCAGCAGCTTACGCGGGAGCGCCTACGAGCAGTACTTC
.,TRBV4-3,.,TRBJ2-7,CASSHEFGQSNEQYF,TGCGCCAGCAGCCACGAATTCGGACAGTCCAACGAGCAGTACTTC
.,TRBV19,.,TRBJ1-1,CASSIERGTEAFF,TGTGCCAGTAGTATAGAGCGGGGCACTGAAGCTTTCTTT
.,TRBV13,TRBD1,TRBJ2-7,CASSLGGQGVDSYEQYF,TGTGCCAGCAGCTTAGGCGGACAGGGGGTAGACTCCTACGAGCAGTACTTC
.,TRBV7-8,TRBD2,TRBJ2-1,CASSPGEREYHEQFF,TGTGCCAGCAGCCCCGGGGAGCGGGAGTATCATGAGCAGTTCTTC
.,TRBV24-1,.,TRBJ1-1,CATSDLGDATDTEAFF,TGTGCCACCAGTGATTTGGGGGACGCAACGGACACTGAAGCTTTCTTT
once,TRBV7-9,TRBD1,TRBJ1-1,CASSHSTGDTEAFF,TGTGCCAGCAGCCACTCTACAGGGGACACTGAAGCTTTCTTT
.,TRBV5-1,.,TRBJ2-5,CASTAKETQYF,TGCGCCAGCACCGCGAAAGAGACCCAGTACTTC
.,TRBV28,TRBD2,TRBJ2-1,CASRTTSGRALNEQFF,TGTGCCAGCAGAACAACTAGCGGGAGGGCCCTCAATGAGCAGTTCTTC
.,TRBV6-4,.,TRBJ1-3,CASSGMSPWGSGNTIYF,TGTGCCAGCAGTGGCATGTCCCCCTGGGGCTCTGGAAACACCATATATTTT
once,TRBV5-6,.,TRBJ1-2,CASSLGEAYGYTF,TGTGCCAGCAGCTTAGGGGAGGCCTATGGCTACACCTTC
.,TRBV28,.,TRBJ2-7,CASSIGGLSRYEQYF,TGTGCCAGCAGTATTGGAGGGCTCAGTCGGTACGAGCAGTACTTC
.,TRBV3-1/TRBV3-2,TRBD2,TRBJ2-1,CASSPPRTSVDNEQFF,TGTGCCAGCAGCCCGCCTAGGACTAGCGTAGACAATGAGCAGTTCTTC
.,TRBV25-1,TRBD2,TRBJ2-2,CASSEASGHTGELFF,TGTGCCAGCAGTGAAGCTAGCGGCCACACCGGGGAGCTGTTTTTT
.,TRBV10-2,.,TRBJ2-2,CASSENSEVGSGELFF,TGCGCCAGCAGTGAAAATTCGGAGGTCGGTTCCGGGGAGCTGTTTTTT
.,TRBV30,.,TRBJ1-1,CAWSWAGSGVTEAFF,TGTGCCTGGAGTTGGGCAGGGTCGGGGGTAACTGAAGCTTTCTTT
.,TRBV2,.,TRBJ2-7,CASSGGTPHEQYF,TGTGCCAGCAGTGGGGGAACCCCCCACGAGCAGTACTTC
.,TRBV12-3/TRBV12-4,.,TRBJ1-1,CASSLSGGAEAFF,TGTGCCAGCAGTTTATCGGGGGGGGCTGAAGCTTTCTTT
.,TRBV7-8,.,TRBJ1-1,CASSRGQNTEAFF,TGTGCCAGCAGCCGGGGCCAGAACACTGAAGCTTTCTTT
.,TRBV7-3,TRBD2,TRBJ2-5,CASSLRAGTQETQYF,TGTGCCAGCAGCTTACGAGCGGGGACCCAAGAGACCCAGTACTTC
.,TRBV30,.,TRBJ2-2,CAWSGRAGELFF,TGTGCCTGGAGTGGTAGGGCCGGGGAGCTGTTTTTT
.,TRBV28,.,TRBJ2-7,CASSPLSYEQYF,TGTGCCAGCAGTCCTCTCTCCTACGAGCAGTACTTC
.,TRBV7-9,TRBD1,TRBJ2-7,CASSPGTGGHYEQYF,TGTGCCAGCAGTCCCGGGACAGGGGGACACTACGAGCAGTACTTC
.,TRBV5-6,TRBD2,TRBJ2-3,CASSSPVIAGGVDTQYF,TGTGCCAGCAGCTCGCCGGTTATAGCGGGAGGCGTAGATACGCAGTATTTT
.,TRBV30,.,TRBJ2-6,CAWNQARSGANVLTF,TGTGCCTGGAACCAAGCGCGGTCTGGGGCCAACGTCCTGACTTTC